This entry describes one T cell receptor (beta chain). The specificity of this receptor is unknown. The conserved final phenylalanine or tryptophan is absent from the CDR3, which likely points to a read error. TCR beta repertoires were profiled from peripheral blood of more than ten young patients with multiple sclerosis to demonstrate the VDJtools post-analysis software. The multiple sclerosis patients were children and adolescents ranging in age from about 6 to 17 years. The library was produced with PCR. The sequencer listed for this sample is Illumina HiSeq 2500. Unique molecular identifiers were incorporated into TCR beta cDNA libraries to reduce PCR and sequencing biases. About 500,000 cDNA molecules were obtained for every 1 to 10 million input T cells, so each molecule roughly corresponded to one T cell. The patient libraries were prepared and sequenced using the same protocol as the earlier healthy control dataset. Within a given batch, samples were prepared together, multiplexed and sequenced on the same HiSeq lane. On the authors' methods: Raw barcoded reads were processed with MIGEC, and single-read molecular identifier groups were discarded before consensus assembly and CDR3 extraction. VDJtools was used for post-analysis of the clonotype tables, and diversity was normalized by down-sampling every dataset to the size of the smallest sample. To correct batch-related cross-sample contamination, repertoire overlap clustering matched CDR3 amino acid sequences but not nucleotide sequences. In-frame beta chains were kept once TCRdb had trimmed the public reads at Q25 with fastp and called clones with MiXCR. CDR3 protein duplicates are merged, each entry listing the most common genes and DNA. The V and J calls and clone size come from TCRdb's table, not from the authors' own analysis. For this sample there are about 760,000 distinct CDR3 sequences; roughly 27% appear just once. In total, the top ten clones hold roughly 0.54% of the sample.

This entry is derived from a study of post-analysis software for immune sequencing data (dated by TCRdb to 2015 to 2017). About the full investigation: The recorded disease courses included relapsing-remitting, secondary progressive and progressive-relapsing multiple sclerosis, and some patients had no subtype annotation. The multiple sclerosis patient repertoires were compared with 10 to 12 previously published healthy control repertoires from donors aged about 6 to 28 years. A subset of samples was prepared in parallel using single-end sample barcoding, then pooled and co-amplified after Illumina adapter ligation.

What the research found in general, with its limitations: Strong co-clustering of samples prepared in the same batch was shown by direct clustering with F measure, prompting a batch-effect correction. Significantly lower normalized Chao1 diversity was found in multiple sclerosis patients than in controls, suggesting substantial peripheral T-cell clonal expansion. The control group was slightly older than the multiple sclerosis patient group.

The TCR comes from a girl aged 5-17 years with multiple sclerosis. Sequencing was done on a sample of blood.

CDR3 reads: CASSQGVVDNEKLFL. DNA sequence: TGTGCCAGCAGCCAAGGGGTGGTCGACAATGAAAAACTGTTTTTG. The chain was built from TRBV14 and TRBJ1-4; the D gene is not confidently resolved. CDR1 and CDR2, looked up from the germline V gene, are SGHDN and FVKESK. Trimming costs V 1 base and J 5 bases, and their ends lie 11 bases apart. The CDR3 sequence runs 15 residues, both termini included. Only the CDR3 region is kept as DNA, spanning 45 bases read in frame from base 1.